These 8 T cell receptor beta chains came from one sample sequenced in a study of cytomegalovirus exposure and HLA in healthy donors. PCR primers comprised 60 Vbeta and 13 Jbeta primers. Generated by immunoSEQ multiplex PCR, the TCRdb table keeps only in-frame clones and is missing some. Here the sample spans about 180,000 clones, around 80% being singletons. Specimen: PBMCs. Receptor source: a woman aged 55 to 70 in good health and CMV-seropositive.

To note about this clone: Compared with germline, one end of the junction differs, possibly owing to a read error. The chain employs TRBV6-1 and TRBJ2-7, with D maybe TRBD2 (5 bases). The CDR3 runs to 13 residues. Germline CDR1 MNHNS, CDR2 SASEGT. DNA for the CDR3: TGTGCCAGCAGTCAAGCGGAGCACTACGAGCAGTACTTC. Amino acids: CASSQAEHYEQYF.

The chain combines TRBV4-1 with TRBJ1-5, with 7 bases that match TRBD1. This CDR3 comprises 17 residues. Germline loops: CDR1 MGHRA, CDR2 YSYEKL. With V trimmed by 4 bases and J by 1 base, 10 bases remained unmatched. Here the CDR3 reads CASSLVQGSGSNQPQHF. CDR3 DNA sequence: TGCGCCAGCAGCCTAGTACAGGGGTCGGGGAGCAATCAGCCCCAGCATTTT.

This chain joins TRBV2 and TRBJ2-7; perhaps TRBD1 as D (6 bases). This CDR3 comprises 11 residues. Germline V gives CDR1 SNHLY, CDR2 FYNNEI. The ends were cut back, 8 bases at V and 4 bases at J, with 9 bases in the middle. Here the CDR3 DNA reads TGTGCCAGCCGGACAGCTTACGAGCAGTACTTC. Translation gives CASRTAYEQYF.

The chain recombines TRBV7-6 with TRBJ2-7, with 7 bases lining up with TRBD2. The CDR3 length is 15 residues. CDR1 and CDR2 from the germline V gene are SGHVS and FNYEAQ. J lost 3 bases, V lost 4 bases, and 9 bases had no gene match. The chain's CDR3 is CASSSPGGLNYEQYF. DNA for the CDR3: TGTGCCAGCAGCTCGCCGGGGGGACTGAACTACGAGCAGTACTTC.

J is TRBJ1-2 and V is TRBV28; no firm D call. This CDR3 is built from 12 residues. CDR1 and CDR2 (germline): MDHEN, SYDVKM. The V and J ends lost 3 bases and 4 bases respectively, with 6 bases between them. The CDR3 loop reads CASSFTSYGYTF. The CDR3 coding sequence is TGTGCCAGCAGTTTTACTTCCTATGGCTACACCTTC.

V gene TRBV5-1 combines with J gene TRBJ2-7; 7 positions match TRBD1. With 7 bases clipped from V and 7 bases from J, the junction kept 8 bases outside the gene matches. The CDR3 is made up of 12 amino acids. CDR1 is SGHRS, CDR2 YFSETQ, per germline. CDR3 bases: TGCGCCAGCTGGGTGACAGGGCAAGAGCAGTACTTC. Translated, it gives CASWVTGQEQYF.

The chain employs TRBV29-1 and TRBJ2-3; tentative D call: TRBD2 (7 bases). Looked up from germline, CDR1 is SQVTM and CDR2 is ANQGSEA. V dropped 1 base and J dropped 6 bases, with 11 bases sitting between them. The CDR3 totals 13 residues. Here the CDR3 DNA reads TGCAGCGTTGAAGCTCGCGGGGGCGATACGCAGTATTTT. Amino acids: CSVEARGGDTQYF.

V and J are TRBV4-2 and TRBJ2-1; TRBD2 matches at 10 bases. After removal of 4 bases from V and 7 bases from J, the junction contained 7 bases not matched to a gene. This CDR3 has 15 residues. CDR1 and CDR2 from the germline V gene are LGHNA and YNFKEQ. CDR3 amino acids: CASSLTSGAINEQFF. CDR3 in DNA: TGTGCCAGCAGCCTCACTAGCGGGGCTATAAATGAGCAGTTCTTC.